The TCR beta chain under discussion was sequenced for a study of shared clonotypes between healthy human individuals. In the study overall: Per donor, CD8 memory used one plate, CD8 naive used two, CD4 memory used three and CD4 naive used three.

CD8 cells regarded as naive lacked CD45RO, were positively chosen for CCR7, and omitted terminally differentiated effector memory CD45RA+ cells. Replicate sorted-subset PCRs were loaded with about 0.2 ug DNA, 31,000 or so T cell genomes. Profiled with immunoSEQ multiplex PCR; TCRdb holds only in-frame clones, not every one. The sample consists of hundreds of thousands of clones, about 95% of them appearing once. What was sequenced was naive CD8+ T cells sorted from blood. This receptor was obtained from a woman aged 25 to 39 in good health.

CDR3 sequence: CASSSAGDQNQPQHF. The CDR3 DNA reads TGTGCCAGCAGCTCGGCAGGGGACCAAAATCAGCCCCAGCATTTT. The chain employs TRBV5-4 and TRBJ1-5; D might be TRBD1 (6 bases). Between the trimmed V and J ends, which lost 3 bases and 4 bases, there was a span of 14 bases. The CDR3 consists of 15 residues. Germline CDR1 SGHNT, CDR2 YYREEE (reference sequence).